Reported below is one TCR beta chain. Its cognate antigen is unknown. At the time of sampling, donors were nominally healthy, though unrecorded immune exposures were likely. The data are from a study of cytomegalovirus exposure and HLA in healthy donors. Study-wide findings and caveats: Using a false discovery rate of 0.05, a later analysis showed that 16,951 TCR beta sequences were associated with HLA alleles. The study recorded 164 TCR beta chains that were cytomegalovirus-associated.

The PCR used 60 Vbeta and 13 Jbeta primers. The protocol was immunoSEQ multiplex PCR, while the TCRdb copy is restricted to in-frame clones and leaves out a portion. The sample includes some 110,000 clones, 70% of them seen just once. Trimming left V 6 bases short and J 10 bases short, with 21 bases between. The germline V gene has CDR1 MNHEY and CDR2 SVGAGI. This CDR3 is 14 amino acids long. The clonotype originates from a man aged 30 to 39 in good health and CMV-seropositive. The sequencing input was PBMCs. V gene TRBV6-5 combines with J gene TRBJ1-1, with D possibly matching TRBD1 (5 bases). The CDR3: CASSEGVLSSGAFF. CDR3 DNA sequence: TGTGCCAGCAGCGAAGGGGTCTTAAGCTCCGGAGCTTTCTTT.